This T cell receptor beta chain derives from a study of OX40 agonist ivuxolimab in advanced cancers. Across the study: Patients were treated with ivuxolimab, an agonistic anti-OX40 (CD134) antibody.

TCRdb's copy holds only in-frame clones and misses some; the assay was immunoSEQ multiplex PCR. The table records about 33,000 clones, approximately 80% of them present only once. Study-wide findings and caveats: On average, a greater number of expanded clones characterised CD8+ T cells relative to CD4+.

Germline trimming cut 8 bases from V and 6 bases from J; bases unmatched to any gene: 7. This CDR3 has 14 amino acids. Germline V CDR1 and CDR2: MNHNS, SASEGT. Details on this clone: Antigen unknown.

The genes are TRBV6-1 and TRBJ1-4; 9 bases line up with TRBD1. This TCR was sampled from an adult with an advanced solid tumor such as melanoma, head and neck, liver or kidney cancer. The source was CD4+ or CD8+ T cells sorted from blood, collected in a trial of the OX40 agonist ivuxolimab. The CDR3 loop is CASGTTGGDEKLFF. The CDR3 DNA is TGTGCCAGCGGCACGACAGGGGGGGATGAAAAACTGTTTTTT.